Listed below are T cell receptor beta chains from one sample, sequenced in a study of cytotoxic CD8 clonotypes in ibrutinib-treated CLL. Data came from immunoSEQ multiplex PCR; TCRdb stores just in-frame clones and leaves some out. The table shows over 250,000 clones, with roughly 76% occurring only once. The sequencing used PBMCs, collected at disease progression, from a patient treated with ibrutinib. Receptor source: a human donor with chronic lymphocytic leukemia. Each CDR3 is given with its conserved first and last residue. Fields, in order: V gene, J gene, clone size, D gene, CDR3 protein, CDR3 DNA. The D gene is left open where the match is weak. Not every row has a clone size; where given, it reads once, few, many or a size class.

V gene: TRBV4-1; J gene: TRBJ2-7; clone size: few; D gene: -; CDR3 protein: CASSSIFRDRSYEQYF; CDR3 DNA: TGCGCCAGCAGCTCCATCTTCCGCGACAGATCTTACGAGCAGTACTTC
V gene: TRBV7-3; J gene: TRBJ2-1; clone size: -; D gene: -; CDR3 protein: CASSFITIGIFDEQFF; CDR3 DNA: TGTGCCAGCAGCTTCATCACGATCGGGATCTTCGATGAGCAGTTCTTC
V gene: TRBV9; J gene: TRBJ2-1; clone size: -; D gene: -; CDR3 protein: CASSVGGGLYSYNEQFF; CDR3 DNA: TGTGCCAGCAGCGTAGGTGGGGGGCTATACTCCTACAATGAGCAGTTCTTC
V gene: TRBV15; J gene: TRBJ2-5; clone size: -; D gene: -; CDR3 protein: CATSRDGRTSHQETQYF; CDR3 DNA: TGTGCCACCAGCAGAGATGGCCGGACAAGCCACCAAGAGACCCAGTACTTC
V gene: TRBV19; J gene: TRBJ1-1; clone size: -; D gene: -; CDR3 protein: CASSPGVMNTEAFF; CDR3 DNA: TGTGCCAGTAGTCCAGGGGTCATGAACACTGAAGCTTTCTTT
V gene: TRBV5-1; J gene: TRBJ2-7; clone size: -; D gene: -; CDR3 protein: CASSPRVGGGVAYEQYF; CDR3 DNA: TGCGCCAGCAGCCCCAGGGTGGGGGGTGGCGTAGCCTACGAGCAGTACTTC
V gene: TRBV28; J gene: TRBJ2-4; clone size: -; D gene: -; CDR3 protein: CASSLVGGPLIQYF; CDR3 DNA: TGTGCCAGCAGTTTAGTAGGTGGACCCTTAATTCAGTACTTC
V gene: TRBV9; J gene: TRBJ1-2; clone size: few; D gene: -; CDR3 protein: CASSGRGGYTF; CDR3 DNA: TGTGCCAGCAGCGGGCGTGGTGGCTACACCTTC
V gene: TRBV4-2; J gene: TRBJ1-6; clone size: -; D gene: -; CDR3 protein: CASSQELDSRGHNSPLHF; CDR3 DNA: TGTGCCAGCAGCCAAGAATTGGACAGTCGGGGGCATAATTCACCCCTCCACTTT
V gene: TRBV7-2; J gene: TRBJ2-3; clone size: -; D gene: TRBD2; CDR3 protein: CASSTRLAGVRGTDTQYF; CDR3 DNA: TGTGCCAGCAGCACCCGACTAGCGGGGGTGAGGGGCACAGATACGCAGTATTTT
V gene: TRBV7-9; J gene: TRBJ1-1; clone size: few; D gene: -; CDR3 protein: CASSPTALNTEAFF; CDR3 DNA: TGTGCCAGCAGCCCGACAGCCTTGAACACTGAAGCTTTCTTT
V gene: TRBV10-3; J gene: TRBJ1-4; clone size: -; D gene: -; CDR3 protein: CAISAREGEKLFF; CDR3 DNA: TGTGCCATCAGTGCCAGGGAGGGTGAAAAACTGTTTTTT
V gene: TRBV11-1; J gene: TRBJ2-5; clone size: -; D gene: TRBD1; CDR3 protein: CASSLPGTVQETQYF; CDR3 DNA: TGTGCCAGCAGCTTACCCGGGACAGTACAAGAGACCCAGTACTTC
V gene: TRBV5-4; J gene: TRBJ2-2; clone size: -; D gene: -; CDR3 protein: CASSLRLDAGELFF; CDR3 DNA: TGTGCCAGCAGCTTAAGACTAGATGCCGGGGAGCTGTTTTTT
V gene: TRBV6-6; J gene: TRBJ1-2; clone size: -; D gene: -; CDR3 protein: CASSQPDSRTF; CDR3 DNA: TGTGCCAGCAGTCAACCGGACAGTCGCACCTTC
V gene: TRBV5-1; J gene: TRBJ2-5; clone size: few; D gene: -; CDR3 protein: CASSFPSGETQYF; CDR3 DNA: TGCGCCAGCAGCTTCCCGAGTGGGGAGACCCAGTACTTC
V gene: TRBV5-1; J gene: TRBJ2-1; clone size: -; D gene: -; CDR3 protein: CASSLGSVDEQFF; CDR3 DNA: TGCGCCAGCAGCTTGGGAAGCGTGGATGAGCAGTTCTTC
V gene: TRBV12-1; J gene: TRBJ1-5; clone size: -; D gene: -; CDR3 protein: CASSSRGGTGPQHF; CDR3 DNA: TGTGCCAGCAGCTCCCGGGGGGGAACAGGACCCCAGCATTTT
V gene: TRBV19; J gene: TRBJ1-3; clone size: -; D gene: TRBD1; CDR3 protein: CASLHRGPGNTIYF; CDR3 DNA: TGTGCCAGCCTTCACAGGGGGCCTGGAAACACCATATATTTT
V gene: TRBV5-6; J gene: TRBJ1-3; clone size: -; D gene: TRBD1; CDR3 protein: CASSFGTALSGNTIYF; CDR3 DNA: TGTGCCAGCAGCTTTGGGACAGCCCTCTCTGGAAACACCATATATTTT
V gene: TRBV5-1; J gene: TRBJ2-5; clone size: -; D gene: -; CDR3 protein: CASSPGEETQYF; CDR3 DNA: TGCGCCAGCAGCCCAGGGGAAGAGACCCAGTACTTC
V gene: TRBV6-5; J gene: TRBJ2-1; clone size: once; D gene: TRBD1; CDR3 protein: CATHRDRTSNEQFF; CDR3 DNA: TGTGCCACCCATCGGGACAGGACTTCCAATGAGCAGTTCTTC
V gene: TRBV9; J gene: TRBJ1-2; clone size: -; D gene: -; CDR3 protein: CASSGGVGRTSYGYTF; CDR3 DNA: TGTGCCAGCAGCGGCGGGGTAGGCCGCACCTCCTATGGCTACACCTTC
V gene: TRBV7-3; J gene: TRBJ2-5; clone size: once; D gene: TRBD2; CDR3 protein: CASSLTSGLAGETQYF; CDR3 DNA: TGTGCCAGCAGCTTAACTTCGGGTCTAGCGGGAGAAACCCAGTACTTC
V gene: TRBV6-1; J gene: TRBJ1-5; clone size: few; D gene: -; CDR3 protein: CASSEQGSQPQHF; CDR3 DNA: TGTGCCAGCAGTGAACAGGGGAGTCAGCCCCAGCATTTT
V gene: TRBV2; J gene: TRBJ2-5; clone size: -; D gene: -; CDR3 protein: CASIRLTYETQYF; CDR3 DNA: TGTGCCAGCATCCGATTGACCTACGAGACCCAGTACTTC
V gene: TRBV7-3; J gene: TRBJ2-2; clone size: once; D gene: -; CDR3 protein: CASSSQGIGELFF; CDR3 DNA: TGTGCCAGCAGCTCACAGGGCATCGGGGAGCTGTTTTTT
V gene: TRBV27; J gene: TRBJ2-7; clone size: -; D gene: TRBD1; CDR3 protein: CASSLGTGLVEQYF; CDR3 DNA: TGTGCCAGCAGTTTAGGGACAGGGTTAGTCGAGCAGTACTTC
V gene: TRBV10-3; J gene: TRBJ1-2; clone size: -; D gene: -; CDR3 protein: CAISIETDGPLYGYTF; CDR3 DNA: TGTGCCATCAGCATCGAGACGGATGGACCCCTCTATGGCTACACCTTC
V gene: TRBV7-9; J gene: TRBJ1-2; clone size: -; D gene: -; CDR3 protein: CASSRWGGYTF; CDR3 DNA: TGTGCCAGCAGCCGCTGGGGGGGCTACACCTTC
V gene: TRBV18; J gene: TRBJ2-2; clone size: -; D gene: TRBD2; CDR3 protein: CASSHLLAGYTGELFF; CDR3 DNA: TGTGCCAGCTCACACCTCCTAGCGGGGTACACCGGGGAGCTGTTTTTT
V gene: TRBV9; J gene: TRBJ1-3; clone size: -; D gene: -; CDR3 protein: CASSEGSGNTIYF; CDR3 DNA: TGTGCCAGCAGCGAGGGGTCTGGAAACACCATATATTTT
V gene: TRBV11-2; J gene: TRBJ1-6; clone size: few; D gene: -; CDR3 protein: CASSLGRNSPLHF; CDR3 DNA: TGTGCCAGCAGCTTGGGCCGAAATTCACCCCTCCACTTT
V gene: TRBV28; J gene: TRBJ2-2; clone size: -; D gene: -; CDR3 protein: CASSLSAPGELFF; CDR3 DNA: TGTGCCAGCAGTTTATCGGCCCCAGGGGAGCTGTTTTTT
V gene: TRBV10-2; J gene: TRBJ2-7; clone size: -; D gene: TRBD2; CDR3 protein: CASRPSGGPFYEQYF; CDR3 DNA: TGCGCCAGCAGGCCGAGCGGGGGGCCCTTCTACGAGCAGTACTTC
V gene: TRBV15; J gene: TRBJ2-1; clone size: few; D gene: TRBD2; CDR3 protein: CATSRGTRTSGRDHQFF; CDR3 DNA: TGTGCCACCAGCAGAGGGACGAGGACTAGCGGGAGGGACCACCAGTTCTTC
V gene: TRBV4-1; J gene: TRBJ1-2; clone size: few; D gene: TRBD1; CDR3 protein: CASSQVPGQGVYGYTF; CDR3 DNA: TGCGCCAGCAGCCAAGTTCCGGGACAGGGTGTCTATGGCTACACCTTC
V gene: TRBV29-1; J gene: TRBJ2-3; clone size: -; D gene: -; CDR3 protein: CSTRTDTQYF; CDR3 DNA: TGCAGCACCCGAACAGATACGCAGTATTTT
V gene: TRBV5-1; J gene: TRBJ1-2; clone size: -; D gene: TRBD1; CDR3 protein: CASSPDRGYGYTF; CDR3 DNA: TGCGCCAGCAGCCCGGACAGGGGCTATGGCTACACCTTC
V gene: TRBV6-5; J gene: TRBJ2-5; clone size: -; D gene: -; CDR3 protein: CASRPGVRETQYF; CDR3 DNA: TGTGCCAGCAGGCCCGGGGTCCGGGAGACCCAGTACTTC
V gene: TRBV4-3; J gene: TRBJ1-1; clone size: -; D gene: TRBD1; CDR3 protein: CASSQALYMPWTGAVDTEAFF; CDR3 DNA: TGCGCCAGCAGCCAAGCTCTTTATATGCCTTGGACAGGGGCAGTGGACACTGAAGCTTTCTTT